The present T cell receptor (beta chain) was sequenced within a study of T cell repertoires in cytomegalovirus infection. Background on the study: Researchers turned to recently identified HLA-C-restricted CMV epitopes as well as well-studied HLA-B-restricted ones. Signatures in public TCR beta sequences pointed to both CMV infection and matching HLA type. Study-wide findings and caveats: There were HLA-C-restricted CMV-specific TCR beta clonotypes dominating the ex vivo response. Cumulated frequencies of public TCR beta families served to identify carriers of CMV plus the relevant HLA.

In TCRdb, the reads were re-called with MiXCR into one record per CDR3 protein. The sample has approximately 470,000 distinct CDR3 sequences, 40% to 50% seen once. A word on this clonotype: Its antigen remains unknown.

This clonotype was obtained from a human donor in good health (CMV status not recorded). Some clones in this sample may be carry-over from other donors' samples. Specimen: cultured PBMCs, collected from culture after CMV antigen stimulation.

This CDR3 is CASSFTESSYNEQFF. DNA for the CDR3: TGTGCCAGCAGCTTCACAGAGAGCTCCTACAATGAGCAGTTCTTC. The chain couples TRBV7-8 to TRBJ2-1; the D is unclear. V was pared by 3 bases and J by 0 bases, with 9 bases between. Germline loops: CDR1 SGHVS, CDR2 FQNEAQ. The length of the CDR3 is 15 residues.